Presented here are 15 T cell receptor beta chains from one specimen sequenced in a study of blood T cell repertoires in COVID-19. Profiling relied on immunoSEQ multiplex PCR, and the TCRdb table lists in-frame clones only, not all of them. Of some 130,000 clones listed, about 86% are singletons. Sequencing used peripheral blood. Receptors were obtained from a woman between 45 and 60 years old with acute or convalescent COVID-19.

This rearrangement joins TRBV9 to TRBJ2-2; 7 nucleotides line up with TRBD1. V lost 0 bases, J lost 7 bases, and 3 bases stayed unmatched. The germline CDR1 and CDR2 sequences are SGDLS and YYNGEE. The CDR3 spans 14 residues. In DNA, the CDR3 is TGTGCCAGCAGCGTAGTAAGGGGGCGCGGGGAGCTGTTTTTT. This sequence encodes CASSVVRGRGELFF. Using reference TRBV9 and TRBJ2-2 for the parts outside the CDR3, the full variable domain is DSGVTQTPKHLITATGQRVTLRCSPRSGDLSVYWYQQSLDQGLQFLIQYYNGEERAKGNILERFSAQQFPDLHSELNLSSLELGDSALYFCASSVVRGRGELFFGEGSRLTVL.

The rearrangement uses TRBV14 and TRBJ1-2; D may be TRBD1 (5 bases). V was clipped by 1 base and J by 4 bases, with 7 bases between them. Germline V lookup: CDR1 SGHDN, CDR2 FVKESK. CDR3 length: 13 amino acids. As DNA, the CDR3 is TGTGCCAGCAGCCAAGCAGGGTTCTATGGCTACACCTTC. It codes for CASSQAGFYGYTF. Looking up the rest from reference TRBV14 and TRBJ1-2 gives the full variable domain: EAGVTQFPSHSVIEKGQTVTLRCDPISGHDNLYWYRRVMGKEIKFLLHFVKESKQDESGMPNNRFLAERTGGTYSTLKVQPAELEDSGVYFCASSQAGFYGYTFGSGTRLTVV.

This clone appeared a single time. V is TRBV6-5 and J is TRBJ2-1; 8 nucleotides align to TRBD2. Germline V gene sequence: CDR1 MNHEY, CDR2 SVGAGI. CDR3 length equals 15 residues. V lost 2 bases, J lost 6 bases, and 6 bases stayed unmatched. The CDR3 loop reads CASSYNYGGVNEQFF. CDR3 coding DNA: TGTGCCAGCAGTTACAACTACGGGGGGGTCAATGAGCAGTTCTTC.

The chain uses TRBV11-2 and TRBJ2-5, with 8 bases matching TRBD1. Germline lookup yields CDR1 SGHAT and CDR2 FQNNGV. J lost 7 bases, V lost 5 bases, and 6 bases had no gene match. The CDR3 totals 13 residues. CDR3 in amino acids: CASSLGQGRTQYF. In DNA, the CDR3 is TGTGCCAGCAGCCTCGGACAGGGACGGACCCAGTACTTC.

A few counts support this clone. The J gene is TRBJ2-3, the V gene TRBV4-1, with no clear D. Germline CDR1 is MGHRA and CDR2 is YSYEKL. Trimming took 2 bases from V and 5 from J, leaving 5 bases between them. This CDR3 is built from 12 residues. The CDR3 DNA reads TGCGCCAGCAGCCAACCGGTAGATACGCAGTATTTT. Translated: CASSQPVDTQYF.

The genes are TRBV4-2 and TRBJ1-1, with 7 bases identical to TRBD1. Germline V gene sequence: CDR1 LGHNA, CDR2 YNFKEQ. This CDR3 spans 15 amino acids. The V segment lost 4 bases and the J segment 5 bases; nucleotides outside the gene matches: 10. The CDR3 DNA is TGTGCCAGCAGCCTAGAGGGGGCCGGAGAAACTGAAGCTTTCTTT. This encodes CASSLEGAGETEAFF.

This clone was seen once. The CDR3 region has the DNA TGTGCCAGCAGTGGCCCCTCGGGAGGGATCTACGAGCAGTACTTC. This translates into CASSGPSGGIYEQYF. This chain links TRBV25-1 with TRBJ2-7; 8 bases match TRBD2. The CDR3 length is 15 residues. The V and J ends lost 4 bases and 3 bases, in that order; junction bases with no gene match: 8. CDR1 and CDR2 from the germline V gene are MGHDK and SYGVNS.

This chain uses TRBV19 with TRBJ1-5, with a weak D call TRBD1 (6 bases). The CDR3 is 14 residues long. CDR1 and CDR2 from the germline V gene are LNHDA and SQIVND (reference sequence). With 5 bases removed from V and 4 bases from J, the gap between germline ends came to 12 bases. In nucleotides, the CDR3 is TGTGCCAGTAGTGGGGGGGCAGGGAATCAGCCCCAGCATTTT. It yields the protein CASSGGAGNQPQHF.

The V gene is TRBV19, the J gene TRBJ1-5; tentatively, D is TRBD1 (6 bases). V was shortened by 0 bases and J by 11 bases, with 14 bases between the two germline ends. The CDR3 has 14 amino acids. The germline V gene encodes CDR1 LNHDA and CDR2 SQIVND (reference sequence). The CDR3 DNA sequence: TGTGCCAGTAGTATAGATCGTGGGGGCCCGACCCAGCATTTT. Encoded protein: CASSIDRGGPTQHF.

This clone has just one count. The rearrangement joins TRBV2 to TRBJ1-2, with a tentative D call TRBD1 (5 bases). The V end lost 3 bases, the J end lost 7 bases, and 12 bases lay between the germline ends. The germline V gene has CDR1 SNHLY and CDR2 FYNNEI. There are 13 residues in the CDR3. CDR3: CASSDVTVGGYTF. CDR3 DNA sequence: TGTGCCAGCAGTGATGTGACAGTGGGTGGCTACACCTTC. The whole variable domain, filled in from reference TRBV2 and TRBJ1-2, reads EPEVTQTPSHQVTQMGQEVILRCVPISNHLYFYWYRQILGQKVEFLVSFYNNEISEKSEIFDDQFSVERPDGSNFTLKIRSTKLEDSAMYFCASSDVTVGGYTFGSGTRLTVV.

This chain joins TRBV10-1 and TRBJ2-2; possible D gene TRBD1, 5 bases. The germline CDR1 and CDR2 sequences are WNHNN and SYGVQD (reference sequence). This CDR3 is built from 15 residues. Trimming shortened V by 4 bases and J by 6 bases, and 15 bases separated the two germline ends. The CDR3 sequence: CASSVGRLGAGELFF. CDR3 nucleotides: TGCGCCAGCAGTGTGGGCAGGTTAGGGGCCGGGGAGCTGTTTTTT.

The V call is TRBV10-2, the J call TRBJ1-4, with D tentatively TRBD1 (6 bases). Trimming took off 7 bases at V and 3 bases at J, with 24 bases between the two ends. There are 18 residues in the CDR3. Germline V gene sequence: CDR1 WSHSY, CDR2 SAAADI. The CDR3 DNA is TGCGCCAGCACCCCCACCGTGGCAGGGGACCCAGCTAATGAAAAACTGTTTTTT. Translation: CASTPTVAGDPANEKLFF.

CDR3 nucleotides: TGTGCCAGCAGTTTAGATTCGGGCAATGAGCAGTTCTTC. Amino acid sequence: CASSLDSGNEQFF. The chain links TRBV12-3 or TRBV12-4 to TRBJ2-1; D call uncertain. The CDR3 is 13 residues long. Trimming took off 1 base at V and 6 bases at J, with 7 bases between the two ends.

The CDR3 reads CASSTGTGEKSYEQYF. The CDR3 region has the DNA TGTGCCAGCAGTACCGGGACAGGGGAGAAGTCCTACGAGCAGTACTTC. The chain carries TRBV27 and TRBJ2-7; 10 positions match TRBD1. CDR1 is MNHEY and CDR2 is SMNVEV in the germline V gene (reference sequence). CDR3 length equals 16 residues. V shed 5 bases, J shed 1 base, and the junction held 8 bases outside the gene matches.

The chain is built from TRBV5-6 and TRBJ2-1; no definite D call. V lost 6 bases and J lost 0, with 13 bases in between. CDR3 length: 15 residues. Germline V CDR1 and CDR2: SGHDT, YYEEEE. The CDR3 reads CASNSQSSSYNEQFF. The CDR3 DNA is TGTGCCAGCAACAGTCAGTCCAGCTCCTACAATGAGCAGTTCTTC. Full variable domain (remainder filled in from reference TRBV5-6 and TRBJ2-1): DAGVTQSPTHLIKTRGQQVTLRCSPKSGHDTVSWYQQALGQGPQFIFQYYEEEERQRGNFPDRFSGHQFPNYSSELNVNALLLGDSALYLCASNSQSSSYNEQFFGPGTRLTVL.